This T cell receptor beta chain originates from a study of beta chain features in type 1 diabetes. Overall study results and limits: Junctions at VDJ sites from type 1 diabetes patients had fewer insertions and more deletions. Moderate but significant shortening of TCRB CDR3s was recorded in all four CD4+ subsets from Type 1 diabetes patients. Short templates might get an advantage during PCR, and this would be equal in patients and controls.

As to this clone: No antigen is known for it.

By way of CD45RO/CCR7/CD25/CD127/CD95/CD27, the CD4+ regulatory, stem cell-like memory, central memory and naive cells were sorted. Post-sort purity exceeded 95% for all sorted populations. Sequenced material consisted of expressed TCRB transcripts (all of the isolated RNA was reverse transcribed). The protocol was immunoSEQ multiplex PCR, while the TCRdb copy is restricted to in-frame clones and leaves out a portion. This sample has over 150,000 clones, with 8% to 8.5% found just once. J gave up 7 bases and V 3 bases, and 9 bases lay outside the gene matches. Germline V gene data show CDR1 as SGHAT and CDR2 as FQNNGV. The CDR3 runs to 15 residues.

The receptor comes from a woman aged 18-29 years with type 1 diabetes. This chain connects TRBV11-2 to TRBJ2-3; 8 bases map to TRBD2. Source material: central memory CD4+ T cells from blood. The CDR3 loop is CASSLDRLALNTQYF. The CDR3 DNA is TGTGCCAGCAGCTTGGACCGACTAGCGCTGAATACGCAGTATTTT.